Listed here are 19 T cell receptor beta chains from one sample, sequenced in a study of Tregs in tolerant kidney transplant recipients. Data came from immunoSEQ multiplex PCR; TCRdb stores just in-frame clones and leaves some out. The sample has roughly 16,000 clones; approximately 57% are singletons. No antigen has been assigned to these receptors. What was sequenced was Tregs from blood cultured with allogeneic cells. These receptors all stem from a human donor in good health.

CDR3 sequence (DNA): TGTGCCAGCAGTTTGACAGGCGGCAATCAGCCCCAGCATTTT. Its protein is CASSLTGGNQPQHF. The chain recombines TRBV6-5 with TRBJ1-5; D may be TRBD1 (6 bases). This CDR3 contains 14 residues. Germline loops: CDR1 MNHEY, CDR2 SVGAGI. Between the trimmed V and J ends, which lost 4 bases and 2 bases, there was a span of 9 bases.

The chain couples TRBV7-2 to TRBJ1-4, with 8 bases lining up with TRBD1. The V gene end was trimmed by 2 bases and the J gene end by 8 bases; junction bases not matched to a gene: 4. The CDR3 runs to 14 residues. Germline lookup yields CDR1 SGHTA and CDR2 FQGNSA. This CDR3 reads CASSLNRGDEKLFF. CDR3 coding DNA: TGTGCCAGCAGCTTAAACAGGGGGGACGAAAAACTGTTTTTT.

V usage is TRBV7-8 and J usage is TRBJ2-5; D ambiguous. The V gene's germline CDR1 is SGHVS and CDR2 FQNEAQ. The CDR3 totals 11 residues. Trimming stripped 6 bases from V and 5 bases from J, with 7 bases between. In nucleotides, the CDR3 is TGTGCCAGCAGTCAGCTTGAGACCCAGTACTTC. This encodes CASSQLETQYF. The full variable domain, its missing parts supplied by reference TRBV7-8 and TRBJ2-5, is GAGVSQSPRYKVAKRGQDVALRCDPISGHVSLFWYQQALGQGPEFLTYFQNEAQLDKSGLPSDRFFAERPEGSVSTLKIQRTQQEDSAVYLCASSQLETQYFGPGTRLLVL.

This clone was observed a handful of times. The chain couples TRBV5-1 to TRBJ2-2; tentative D call: TRBD1 (5 bases). V lost 0 bases and J 2 bases, leaving 11 bases between the germline ends. The CDR3 consists of 16 residues. From germline, CDR1 is SGHRS and CDR2 YFSETQ. This chain's CDR3 is CASSLVPGLNTGELFF. CDR3 nucleotide sequence: TGCGCCAGCAGCTTGGTCCCAGGGTTAAACACCGGGGAGCTGTTTTTT.

The chain links TRBV4-2 to TRBJ1-2, with D perhaps TRBD1 (6 bases). The germline V and J ends were trimmed by 0 bases and 7 bases, with 15 bases remaining between them. Germline V lookup: CDR1 LGHNA, CDR2 YNFKEQ. CDR3 length equals 15 residues. The CDR3: CASSQEVSGGSGYTF. The CDR3 nucleotides read TGTGCCAGCAGCCAAGAGGTATCGGGGGGCAGTGGCTACACCTTC.

This chain links TRBV7-2 with TRBJ2-7; D uncertain. Germline V gives CDR1 SGHTA, CDR2 FQGNSA. This CDR3 contains 13 residues. The V gene lost 1 base and the J gene lost 10 bases, with 14 bases spanning the gap. DNA of the CDR3: TGTGCCAGCAGCTTAGATAAGGCGGTCGAACAGTACTTC. It encodes CASSLDKAVEQYF.

This sequence joins TRBV4-1 and TRBJ2-7, with TRBD1 matching over 8 bases. CDR3 length: 15 amino acids. From germline, CDR1 is MGHRA and CDR2 YSYEKL. V trimming: 3 bases; J trimming: 2 bases; junction bases outside the gene matches: 6. In nucleotides, the CDR3 is TGCGCCAGCAGCCATCGGACAGGGCCGACCTACGAGCAGTACTTC. Protein: CASSHRTGPTYEQYF.

The chain combines TRBV7-8 with TRBJ2-7, with 8 positions matching TRBD1. CDR3 length: 17 residues. Germline V gene data show CDR1 as SGHVS and CDR2 as FQNEAQ. J lost 4 bases, V lost 7 bases, and 18 bases had no gene match. In DNA, the CDR3 is TGTGCCAGCAACTCACGGGCTACAGGGGGTGGTGGTTACGAGCAGTACTTC. It is translated as CASNSRATGGGGYEQYF.

The chain is built from TRBV19 and TRBJ2-5; the match to TRBD2 covers 10 bases. This CDR3 contains 18 residues. Germline assignment: CDR1 LNHDA and CDR2 SQIVND (reference sequence). The trim removed 3 bases at V and 2 bases at J, leaving 12 bases unmatched. CDR3 amino acids: CASSILFGGLALQETQYF. The CDR3 DNA is TGTGCCAGTAGTATTCTTTTTGGGGGACTAGCGCTTCAAGAGACCCAGTACTTC.

V is TRBV9 and J is TRBJ2-2; D gene uncertain. The CDR3 has 13 residues. V lost 0 bases, J lost 6 bases, and 6 bases lay in between. Looked up from germline, CDR1 is SGDLS and CDR2 is YYNGEE. DNA of the CDR3: TGTGCCAGCAGCGTAGGGAGTGCCGGGGAGCTGTTTTTT. Translated, it gives CASSVGSAGELFF.

The rearrangement joins TRBV4-2 to TRBJ2-3; 13 nucleotides agree with TRBD2. This CDR3 contains 17 residues. Germline trimming cut 3 bases from V and 3 bases from J; bases unmatched to any gene: 6. Germline V gene data show CDR1 as LGHNA and CDR2 as YNFKEQ. The CDR3 DNA follows: TGTGCCAGCAGCCAGGTCATACTAGCGGGAGGGACAGATACGCAGTATTTT. Its protein is CASSQVILAGGTDTQYF.

The chain links TRBV5-4 to TRBJ1-2; 8 bases match TRBD1. Germline V gene sequence: CDR1 SGHNT, CDR2 YYREEE (reference sequence). With V trimmed by 4 bases and J by 7 bases, 9 bases remained unmatched. This CDR3 is 14 amino acids long. The CDR3 is CASSQDRAPLGYTF. The DNA for the CDR3 is TGTGCCAGCAGCCAGGACAGGGCCCCTCTTGGCTACACCTTC. The whole variable domain, remainder taken from reference TRBV5-4 and TRBJ1-2, is ETGVTQSPTHLIKTRGQQVTLRCSSQSGHNTVSWYQQALGQGPQFIFQYYREEENGRGNFPPRFSGLQFPNYSSELNVNALELDDSALYLCASSQDRAPLGYTFGSGTRLTVV.

This clone ranks as large. The rearrangement links TRBV2 to TRBJ2-1, with unresolved D. V was pared by 5 bases and J by 8 bases, with 7 bases between. The CDR3 covers 11 residues. CDR1 is SNHLY, CDR2 FYNNEI, per germline. CDR3 coding DNA: TGTGCCAGCAGTCCTCACGATGAGCAGTTCTTC. Its protein product is CASSPHDEQFF.

This chain's CDR3 is CASSPGQGAGGELFF. CDR3 bases: TGTGCCAGCAGCCCGGGACAGGGGGCAGGCGGGGAGCTGTTTTTT. The rearrangement joins TRBV6-6 to TRBJ2-2, with TRBD1 matching 12 bases. CDR3 length: 15 amino acids. Germline CDR1 MNHNY, CDR2 SVGAGI (reference sequence). With 6 bases clipped from V and 7 bases from J, the junction kept 6 bases outside the gene matches.

This chain connects TRBV6-1 to TRBJ1-5; no firm D call. The CDR3 totals 15 residues. Deletions cut 1 base from V and 9 bases from J, with 16 bases between. Germline V CDR1 and CDR2: MNHNS, SASEGT. CDR3: CASSEGLKDPPPQHF. The CDR3 DNA reads TGTGCCAGCAGTGAAGGGTTGAAGGACCCGCCGCCCCAGCATTTT.

The J gene is TRBJ2-7, the V gene TRBV5-6; weak D call: TRBD2 (7 bases). The V gene's germline CDR1 is SGHDT and CDR2 YYEEEE. The CDR3 runs to 15 residues. Trimming shortened V by 2 bases and J by 5 bases, and 17 bases separated the two germline ends. CDR3 sequence: CASSFGWEGGDEQYF. In DNA, the CDR3 is TGTGCCAGCAGCTTCGGCTGGGAAGGGGGGGACGAGCAGTACTTC. Drawing the rest from reference TRBV5-6 and TRBJ2-7, the complete variable domain is DAGVTQSPTHLIKTRGQQVTLRCSPKSGHDTVSWYQQALGQGPQFIFQYYEEEERQRGNFPDRFSGHQFPNYSSELNVNALLLGDSALYLCASSFGWEGGDEQYFGPGTRLTVT.

The chain uses TRBV29-1 and TRBJ1-2; 7 bases map to TRBD1. The CDR3 spans 11 residues. V lost 4 bases, J lost 7 bases, and 3 bases stayed unmatched. The germline CDR1 and CDR2 sequences are SQVTM and ANQGSEA. CDR3: CSVARDSGYTF. DNA of the CDR3: TGCAGCGTTGCCAGGGACAGTGGCTACACCTTC.

In DNA form, the CDR3 reads TGCGCCAGCAGCCATGAGCGGGGTCCCTACGAGCAGTACTTC. It encodes CASSHERGPYEQYF. The rearrangement joins TRBV4-3 to TRBJ2-7, with 7 bases lining up with TRBD2. Germline V gene data show CDR1 as LGHNA and CDR2 as YSLEER. The V segment lost 3 bases and the J segment 2 bases; nucleotides outside the gene matches: 4. The CDR3 is 14 amino acids.

By its share, this clone is medium-sized. The rearrangement uses TRBV20-1 and TRBJ1-2; tentatively, D is TRBD1 (5 bases). This CDR3 is 11 amino acids long. With 2 bases removed from V and 8 bases from J, the gap between germline ends came to 9 bases. CDR1 and CDR2 (germline): DFQATT, SNEGSKA (reference sequence). CDR3 sequence: CSARQGLGYTF. DNA of the CDR3: TGCAGTGCTAGACAGGGTTTGGGCTACACCTTC.